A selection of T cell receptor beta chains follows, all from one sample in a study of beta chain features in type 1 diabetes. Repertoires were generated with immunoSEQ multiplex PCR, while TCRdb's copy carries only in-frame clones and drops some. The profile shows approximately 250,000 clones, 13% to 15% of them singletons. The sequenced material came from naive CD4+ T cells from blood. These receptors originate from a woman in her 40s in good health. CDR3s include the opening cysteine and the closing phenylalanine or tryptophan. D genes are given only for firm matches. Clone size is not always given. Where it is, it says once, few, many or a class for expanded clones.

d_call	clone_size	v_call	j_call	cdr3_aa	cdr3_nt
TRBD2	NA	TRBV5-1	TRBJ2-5	CASRLAGGPAGETQYF	TGCGCCAGCAGACTCGCGGGGGGGCCTGCTGGGGAGACCCAGTACTTC
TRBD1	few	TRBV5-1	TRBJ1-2	CASSFTGDGYTF	TGCGCCAGCAGCTTTACAGGGGACGGCTACACCTTC
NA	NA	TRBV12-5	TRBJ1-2	CASGLVPPHGGYTF	TGTGCTAGTGGTTTGGTCCCGCCTCACGGTGGCTACACCTTC
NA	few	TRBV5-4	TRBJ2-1	CASSSQMSSYNEQFF	TGTGCCAGCAGCTCGCAAATGAGCTCCTACAATGAGCAGTTCTTC
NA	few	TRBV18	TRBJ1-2	CASSPSEEYGYTF	TGTGCCAGCTCACCCTCCGAGGAGTATGGCTACACCTTC
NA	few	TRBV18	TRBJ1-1	CASSPAAGSNTEAFF	TGTGCCAGCTCACCGGCTGCGGGTTCGAACACTGAAGCTTTCTTT
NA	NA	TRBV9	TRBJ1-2	CASSVAGPGGYTF	TGTGCCAGCAGCGTAGCTGGGCCAGGGGGCTACACCTTC
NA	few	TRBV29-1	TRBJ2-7	CSVRSRRGYEQYF	TGCAGCGTTCGCAGCCGGCGGGGTTACGAGCAGTACTTC
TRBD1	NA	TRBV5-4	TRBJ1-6	CASSIGQGSSYNSPLHF	TGTGCCAGCAGCATTGGACAGGGAAGCTCCTATAATTCACCCCTCCACTTT
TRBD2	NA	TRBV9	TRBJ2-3	CASSGKASGASTDTQYF	TGTGCCAGCAGCGGTAAGGCTAGCGGGGCTAGCACAGATACGCAGTATTTT
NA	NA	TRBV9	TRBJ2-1	CASSEPRAGDNEQFF	TGTGCCAGCAGCGAGCCTCGGGCCGGGGACAATGAGCAGTTCTTC
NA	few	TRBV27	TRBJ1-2	CASSLPQGPGDYGYTF	TGTGCCAGCAGTTTACCCCAGGGACCGGGAGACTATGGCTACACCTTC
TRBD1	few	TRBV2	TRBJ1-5	CASSAQGNQPQHF	TGTGCCAGCAGTGCACAGGGGAATCAGCCCCAGCATTTT
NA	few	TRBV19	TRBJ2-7	CATQRYAEQYF	TGTGCCACTCAAAGATACGCGGAGCAGTACTTC
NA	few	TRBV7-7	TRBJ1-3	CASSPGFSGNTIYF	TGTGCTAGCAGCCCAGGGTTCTCTGGAAACACCATATATTTT
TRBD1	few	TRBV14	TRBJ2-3	CASSGRDRVVDTQYF	TGTGCCAGCAGCGGCCGGGACAGGGTTGTGGATACGCAGTATTTT
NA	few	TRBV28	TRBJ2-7	CASSTPGIPSSYEQYF	TGTGCCAGCAGTACTCCAGGGATTCCTAGCTCCTACGAGCAGTACTTC
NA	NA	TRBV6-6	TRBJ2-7	CASREDNYEQYF	TGTGCCAGCAGAGAAGACAACTACGAGCAGTACTTC
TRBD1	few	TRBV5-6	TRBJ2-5	CASSPTFGQGQETQYF	TGTGCCAGCAGCCCGACATTCGGACAGGGACAAGAGACCCAGTACTTC
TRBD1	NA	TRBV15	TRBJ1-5	CATSRSGDRAGNQPQHF	TGTGCCACCAGCAGGTCTGGGGACAGGGCTGGCAATCAGCCCCAGCATTTT
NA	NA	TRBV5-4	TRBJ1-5	CASSLDQNQPQHF	TGTGCCAGCAGCTTGGATCAGAATCAGCCCCAGCATTTT
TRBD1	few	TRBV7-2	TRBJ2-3	CASSLPQGVGDTQYF	TGTGCCAGCAGCCTACCACAGGGGGTTGGAGATACGCAGTATTTT
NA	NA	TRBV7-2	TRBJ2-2	CASSASGTLNTGELFF	TGTGCCAGCAGCGCTTCCGGGACATTGAACACCGGGGAGCTGTTTTTT